This entry lists 24 T cell receptor beta chains sequenced from one sample in a study of blood T cell repertoires in COVID-19. Sequencing used immunoSEQ multiplex PCR; TCRdb keeps in-frame clones, though not all of them. The table has roughly 240,000 clones, around 85% seen once. What was sequenced was peripheral blood. The source of these receptors is a man in his forties or fifties with COVID-19, enrolled during active disease.

The CDR3: CASSSRQGGFLSGANVLTF. CDR3 nucleotides: TGTGCCAGCAGTTCCCGACAGGGGGGGTTTCTCTCTGGGGCCAACGTCCTGACTTTC. This chain connects TRBV2 to TRBJ2-6; TRBD1 agrees at 9 bases. Germline CDR1 is SNHLY and CDR2 is FYNNEI. The V and J ends lost 5 bases and 0 bases, in that order; junction bases with no gene match: 11. This CDR3 contains 19 residues.

The chain uses TRBV27 and TRBJ1-6; no clear D. V lost 7 bases, J lost 1 base, and 8 bases lay in between. Germline-derived CDR1 and CDR2 are MNHEY and SMNVEV (reference sequence). The CDR3 has 14 residues. CDR3 bases: TGTGCCAGCAAGGAGGGATCCTATAATTCACCCCTCCACTTT. Translated: CASKEGSYNSPLHF.

V gene TRBV4-2 combines with J gene TRBJ1-1; D might be TRBD1 (6 bases). The CDR3 extends over 13 amino acids. Germline V gene lookup returns CDR1 LGHNA and CDR2 YNFKEQ. V lost 3 bases and J lost 5, with 10 bases in between. CDR3 in DNA: TGTGCCAGCAGCCAGCCCCAGGGGACTGAAGCTTTCTTT. Translation: CASSQPQGTEAFF.

V gene TRBV28 combines with J gene TRBJ1-2; tentatively, D is TRBD1 (5 bases). CDR1 and CDR2 from the germline V gene are MDHEN and SYDVKM. Trimming left V 6 bases short and J 7 bases short, with 15 bases between. This CDR3 spans 13 amino acids. CDR3 sequence reads: CASSSDMLFGYTF. The CDR3 region has the DNA TGTGCCAGCAGCTCGGACATGTTGTTTGGCTACACCTTC.

In this sample, this clone turned up once. V is TRBV7-2 and J is TRBJ1-2; a weak D match, TRBD1 (6 bases). CDR3 size: 16 residues. CDR1 is SGHTA, CDR2 FQGNSA, per germline. Trimming stripped 2 bases from V and 7 bases from J, with 20 bases between. The CDR3 region is CASSLRPGSEGGGYTF. As DNA, the CDR3 is TGTGCCAGCAGCTTACGGCCAGGCTCTGAAGGGGGTGGCTACACCTTC.

About this clone: Other DNA sequences within the sample encode an identical CDR3. The V call is TRBV9, the J call TRBJ2-1; possible D gene TRBD1, 6 bases. Trimming stripped 0 bases from V and 0 bases from J, with 10 bases between. The CDR3 covers 16 residues. The germline gives CDR1 SGDLS, CDR2 YYNGEE. CDR3 in DNA: TGTGCCAGCAGCGTAGAAGGACAGAGCTCCTACAATGAGCAGTTCTTC. The encoded protein is CASSVEGQSSYNEQFF.

Remarks on this clone: A read error may produce the germline difference seen at one junction end. The chain employs TRBV7-7 and TRBJ2-5, with TRBD1 matching over 7 bases. CDR3 length: 13 amino acids. Germline values: CDR1 SSHAT, CDR2 FNYEAQ (reference sequence). The CDR3 reads CASSLGTEETQYF. CDR3 in DNA: TGTGCTAGCAGCTTAGGGACAGAAGAGACCCAGTACTTC. Variable domain in full (rest from reference TRBV7-7 and TRBJ2-5): GAGVSQSPRYKVTKRGQDVTLRCDPISSHATLYWYQQALGQGPEFLTYFNYEAQPDKSGLPSDRFSAERPEGSISTLTIQRTEQRDSAMYRCASSLGTEETQYFGPGTRLLVL.

The genes are TRBV13 and TRBJ1-4; D might be TRBD1 (5 bases). The CDR3 length is 14 residues. The V end was cut by 0 bases, the J end by 8 bases, with 10 bases between. Germline-derived CDR1 and CDR2 are PRHDT and FYEKMQ (reference sequence). CDR3 bases: TGTGCCAGCAGCTTAGGGCGCGGGGGGGAAAAACTGTTTTTT. Translation: CASSLGRGGEKLFF.

The gene calls are TRBV5-1 and TRBJ2-5, with TRBD2 matching over 9 bases. Germline V lookup: CDR1 SGHRS, CDR2 YFSETQ. CDR3 size: 14 residues. J lost 1 base, V lost 5 bases, and 3 bases had no gene match. CDR3 nucleotides: TGCGCCAGCAGGAGCGGGGGGCTCCAAGAGACCCAGTACTTC. Protein sequence: CASRSGGLQETQYF.

This rearrangement joins TRBV29-1 to TRBJ2-7; D gene uncertain. The ends were cut back, 7 bases at V and 4 bases at J, with 11 bases in the middle. This CDR3 contains 11 residues. Germline CDR1 SQVTM, CDR2 ANQGSEA. The CDR3 protein is CSARGVYEQYF. The CDR3 DNA follows: TGCAGCGCACGCGGAGTTTACGAGCAGTACTTC.

This chain joins TRBV5-6 and TRBJ1-1, with a weak D call TRBD1 (5 bases). The length of the CDR3 is 14 residues. The ends were cut back, 6 bases at V and 3 bases at J, with 15 bases in the middle. Germline V gene sequence: CDR1 SGHDT, CDR2 YYEEEE. Written as DNA, the CDR3 is TGTGCCAGCATCGGGGGACGGGGCTACACTGAAGCTTTCTTT. Protein sequence: CASIGGRGYTEAFF. The variable domain in full, with the rest retrieved from reference TRBV5-6 and TRBJ1-1, is DAGVTQSPTHLIKTRGQQVTLRCSPKSGHDTVSWYQQALGQGPQFIFQYYEEEERQRGNFPDRFSGHQFPNYSSELNVNALLLGDSALYLCASIGGRGYTEAFFGQGTRLTVV.

The chain is built from TRBV7-2 and TRBJ2-1, with D tentatively TRBD1 (5 bases). V gave up 4 bases and J gave up 0 bases, with 13 bases separating them. In germline, CDR1 is SGHTA, CDR2 FQGNSA. The CDR3 covers 16 residues. CDR3 DNA: TGTGCCAGCAGCTCCCAGGGTTCAAGCTCCTACAATGAGCAGTTCTTC. It is translated as CASSSQGSSSYNEQFF.

The J gene is TRBJ1-3, the V gene TRBV5-4; TRBD1 agrees at 7 bases. This CDR3 is 14 amino acids long. From germline, CDR1 is SGHNT and CDR2 YYREEE (reference sequence). Losses at the gene ends were 3 bases for V and 3 bases for J; bases not matched to a gene: 3. In nucleotides, the CDR3 is TGTGCCAGCAGCTCCGACAGGGTTGGAAACACCATATATTTT. Protein sequence: CASSSDRVGNTIYF.

The V and J genes are TRBV7-9 and TRBJ1-4; D perhaps matches TRBD1 (5 bases). V shed 0 bases and J shed 4 bases, with 9 bases lying between them. CDR3 length: 15 amino acids. Germline V gene lookup returns CDR1 SEHNR and CDR2 FQNEAQ (reference sequence). The CDR3 DNA sequence: TGTGCCAGCAGCTTAGCTGGGGGGATTAATGAAAAACTGTTTTTT. Its translation is CASSLAGGINEKLFF. The full variable domain, completed using reference TRBV7-9 and TRBJ1-4, is DTGVSQNPRHKITKRGQNVTFRCDPISEHNRLYWYRQTLGQGPEFLTYFQNEAQLEKSRLLSDRFSAERPKGSFSTLEIQRTEQGDSAMYLCASSLAGGINEKLFFGSGTQLSVL.

The CDR3 nucleotides are TGTGCCAGCAGCTGGGGCCTGTACGAGCAGTACTTC. As protein: CASSWGLYEQYF. The chain carries TRBV11-3 and TRBJ2-7, with a possible D match to TRBD1 (5 bases). Germline V gene lookup returns CDR1 SGHNT and CDR2 YENEEA. Between the trimmed V and J ends, which lost 4 bases and 4 bases, there was a span of 8 bases. There are 12 residues in the CDR3.

The chain has TRBV27 and TRBJ2-5; D is possibly TRBD1 (5 bases). Germline V gene lookup returns CDR1 MNHEY and CDR2 SMNVEV (reference sequence). This CDR3 has 13 residues. Trimming shortened V by 0 bases and J by 4 bases, and 6 bases separated the two germline ends. In DNA form, the CDR3 reads TGTGCCAGCAGTTTATCCAGGGTAGAGACCCAGTACTTC. Encoded protein: CASSLSRVETQYF.

The chain uses TRBV10-3 and TRBJ2-7; TRBD2 might be the D (5 bases). The CDR3 loop spans 15 amino acids. Trimming shortened V by 2 bases and J by 9 bases, and 20 bases separated the two germline ends. The germline V gene encodes CDR1 ENHRY and CDR2 SYGVKD. CDR3 loop: CAISEDRQASSGQYF. The CDR3 DNA is TGTGCCATCAGTGAGGATCGCCAGGCTAGCTCGGGGCAGTACTTC.

The rearrangement links TRBV7-6 to TRBJ2-2; weak D call: TRBD1 (6 bases). The CDR3 covers 15 residues. With 5 bases removed from V and 1 base from J, the gap between germline ends came to 11 bases. The germline gives CDR1 SGHVS, CDR2 FNYEAQ. CDR3 residues: CASSGTGQNTGELFF. CDR3 sequence (DNA): TGTGCCAGCAGCGGAACGGGACAGAACACCGGGGAGCTGTTTTTT.

J is TRBJ1-1 and V is TRBV6-6, with D perhaps TRBD1 (5 bases). The CDR3 is made up of 14 amino acids. Trimming took 6 bases from V and 2 from J, leaving 13 bases between them. CDR1 and CDR2 from the germline V gene are MNHNY and SVGAGI (reference sequence). Written as DNA, the CDR3 is TGTGCCAGCAGCTTGGCCGGGGGAAACACTGAAGCTTTCTTT. Translation gives CASSLAGGNTEAFF.

V is TRBV7-9 and J is TRBJ1-5; 8 bases match TRBD1. The trim removed 5 bases at V and 1 base at J, leaving 4 bases unmatched. Germline CDR1 and CDR2: SEHNR and FQNEAQ (reference sequence). The CDR3 sequence is 15 residues long. CDR3: CASSLTGESNQPQHF. The CDR3 coding sequence is TGTGCCAGCAGCCTGACAGGGGAAAGCAATCAGCCCCAGCATTTT.

The CDR3 spells CASRWAGLENQPQHF. The CDR3 nucleotides read TGTGCCAGTAGATGGGCAGGCCTTGAAAATCAGCCCCAGCATTTT. The chain carries TRBV19 and TRBJ1-5; the D is unclear. Trimming removed 6 bases at V and 4 bases at J, with 16 bases between. CDR1 is LNHDA, CDR2 SQIVND, per germline (reference sequence). This CDR3 is built from 15 residues.

This chain joins TRBV3-1 (or the pseudogene TRBV3-2) and TRBJ2-7, with D maybe TRBD1 (6 bases). The germline V and J ends were trimmed by 5 bases and 1 base, with 15 bases remaining between them. Germline V lookup: CDR1 LGHDT, CDR2 YNNKEL (reference sequence). The CDR3 is made up of 15 amino acids. DNA of the CDR3: TGTGCCAGCAGCTATGGTAGGCAGGGGTCCTACGAGCAGTACTTC. Amino acid sequence: CASSYGRQGSYEQYF.

J is TRBJ2-5 and V is TRBV3-1 (or the pseudogene TRBV3-2), with a possible D match to TRBD1 (6 bases). This CDR3 spans 16 amino acids. Germline assignment: CDR1 LGHDT and CDR2 YNNKEL (reference sequence). Trimming took off 1 base at V and 5 bases at J, with 17 bases between the two ends. This CDR3 reads CASSQGTVGAWETQYF. CDR3 DNA sequence: TGTGCCAGCAGCCAAGGGACAGTGGGGGCGTGGGAGACCCAGTACTTC.

This clone appeared a few times. The genes are TRBV19 and TRBJ2-7, with D maybe TRBD2 (5 bases). The CDR3 covers 11 residues. Trimming left V 8 bases short and J 0 bases short, with 5 bases between. CDR1 is LNHDA, CDR2 SQIVND, per germline (reference sequence). The CDR3 loop is CASGSSYEQYF. DNA for the CDR3: TGTGCCAGTGGGAGCTCCTACGAGCAGTACTTC. Complete variable domain (other parts from reference TRBV19 and TRBJ2-7): DGGITQSPKYLFRKEGQNVTLSCEQNLNHDAMYWYRQDPGQGLRLIYYSQIVNDFQKGDIAEGYSVSREKKESFPLTVTSAQKNPTAFYLCASGSSYEQYFGPGTRLTVT.